This record covers a single TCR beta chain. V was shortened by 5 bases and J by 4 bases, with 11 bases between the two germline ends. CDR3 length: 13 residues. Germline V gene lookup returns CDR1 MGHDK and CDR2 SYGVNS. These data belong to a study of beta chain features in type 1 diabetes. For the study at large: Cell yields, gender and age were comparable in patients and healthy donors.

Sequenced material consisted of expressed TCRB transcripts (all of the isolated RNA was reverse transcribed). Using immunoSEQ multiplex PCR, the repertoire was profiled, and TCRdb retains in-frame clones only, with some absent. Of 250,000 or so clones listed, about 70% are singletons. The sequenced sample was naive CD4+ T cells from blood. This clonotype was sampled from a man younger than 45 in good health. This chain joins TRBV25-1 and TRBJ1-1; D gene uncertain. This CDR3 is CASSLGAGTEAFF. The DNA of the CDR3 is TGTGCCAGCAGTCTCGGTGCGGGCACTGAAGCTTTCTTT. The complete variable domain, with remaining parts taken from reference TRBV25-1 and TRBJ1-1, reads EADIYQTPRYLVIGTGKKITLECSQTMGHDKMYWYQQDPGMELHLIHYSYGVNSTEKGDLSSESTVSRIRTEHFPLTLESARPSHTSQYLCASSLGAGTEAFFGQGTRLTVV.